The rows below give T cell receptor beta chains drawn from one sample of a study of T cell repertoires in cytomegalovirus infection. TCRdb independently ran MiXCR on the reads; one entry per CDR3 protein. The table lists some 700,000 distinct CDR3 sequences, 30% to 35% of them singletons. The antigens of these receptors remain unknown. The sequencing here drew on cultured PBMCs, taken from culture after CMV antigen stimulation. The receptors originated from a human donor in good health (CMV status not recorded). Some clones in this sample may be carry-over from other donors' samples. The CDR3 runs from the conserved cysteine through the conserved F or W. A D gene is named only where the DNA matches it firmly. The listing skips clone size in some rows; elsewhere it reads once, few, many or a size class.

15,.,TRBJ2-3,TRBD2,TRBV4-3,TGCGCCAGCAGCCAGGTTAGCGGGAGCACAGATACGCAGTATTTT,CASSQVSGSTDTQYF
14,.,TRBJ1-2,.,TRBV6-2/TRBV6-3,TGTGCCAGCATCCCCGGCCGGACAGACTATGGCTACACCTTC,CASIPGRTDYGYTF
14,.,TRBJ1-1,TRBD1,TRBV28,TGTGCCAGCAAGCAGGGGGGGGGAAACGCTGAAGCTTTCTTT,CASKQGGGNAEAFF
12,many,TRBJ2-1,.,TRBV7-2,TGTGCCAGCAGCTTTGTTCACAATGAGCAGTTCTTC,CASSFVHNEQFF
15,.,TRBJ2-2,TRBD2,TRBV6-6,TGTGCCAGCACCCCTGCGGGAGCGAACACCGGGGAGCTGTTTTTT,CASTPAGANTGELFF
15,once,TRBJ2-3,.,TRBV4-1,TGCGCCAGCAGCCAAGCCCCCGGGACTGGGGATACGCAGTATTTT,CASSQAPGTGDTQYF
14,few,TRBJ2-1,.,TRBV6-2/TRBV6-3,TGTGCCAGCAGTTACCGGACCCCTGGGAATGAGCAGTTCTTC,CASSYRTPGNEQFF
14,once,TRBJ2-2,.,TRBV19,TGTGCCAGTAGTATAGGGCCTAACACCGGGGAGCTGTTTTTT,CASSIGPNTGELFF
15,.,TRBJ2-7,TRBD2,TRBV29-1,TGCAGCGTTGAGTTGACTAGCGGGGAAACCTACGAGCAGTACTTC,CSVELTSGETYEQYF
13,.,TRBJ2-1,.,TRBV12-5,TGTGCTAGTGGTTTGAACGGCAACAATGAGCAGTTCTTC,CASGLNGNNEQFF
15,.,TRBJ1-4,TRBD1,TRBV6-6,TGTGCCAGCAGTTACTCGAGGGACAGCCATGAAAAACTGTTTTTT,CASSYSRDSHEKLFF
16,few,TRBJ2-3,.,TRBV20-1,TGCAGTGCTAGAGATCTCGGCAGGGCTAGCACAGATACGCAGTATTTT,CSARDLGRASTDTQYF
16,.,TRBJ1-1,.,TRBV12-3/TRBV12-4,TGTGCCAGCACCCTACTTGGATGGAGGCCGAACACTGAAGCTTTCTTT,CASTLLGWRPNTEAFF
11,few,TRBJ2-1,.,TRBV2,TGTGCCAGCAGATACAGCGGGGAGCAGTTCTTC,CASRYSGEQFF
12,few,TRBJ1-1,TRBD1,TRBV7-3,TGTGCCAGCAGCTTAGACAGGGGGATCGCTTTCTTT,CASSLDRGIAFF
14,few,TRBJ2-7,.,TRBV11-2,TGTGCCAGCAGCTGGGGGAAGGTCTCCTACGAGCAGTACTTC,CASSWGKVSYEQYF
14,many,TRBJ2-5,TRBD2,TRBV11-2,TGTGCCAGCACCCCGGGACTACCACAAGAGACCCAGTACTTC,CASTPGLPQETQYF
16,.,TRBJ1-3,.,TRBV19,TGTGCCAGTAACCCGGGCGTATGGAGCTCTGGAAACACCATATATTTT,CASNPGVWSSGNTIYF
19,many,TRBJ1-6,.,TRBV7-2,TGTGCCAGCAGCTTAGTGGGACTCTACGGGAATGCCTATAATTCACCCCTCCACTTT,CASSLVGLYGNAYNSPLHF
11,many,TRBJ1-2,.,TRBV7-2,TGTGCCAGCAGCTTCCAGTATGGCTACACCTTC,CASSFQYGYTF
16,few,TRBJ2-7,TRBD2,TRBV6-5,TGTGCCAGCAGTCGGTGGAACCTAGCGGGGAGTTACGAGCAGTACTTC,CASSRWNLAGSYEQYF
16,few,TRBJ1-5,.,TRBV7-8,TGTGCCAGCAGTGGGTTGCGGGGGAGGGGCAATCAGCCCCAGCATTTT,CASSGLRGRGNQPQHF
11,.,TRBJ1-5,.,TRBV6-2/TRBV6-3,TGTGCCAGCAGGGGGTTCGGGCCCCAGCATTTT,CASRGFGPQHF
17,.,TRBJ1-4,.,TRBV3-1,TGTGCCAGCAGCCAACGAACGCTAACAGGGACCGATGAAAAACTGTTTTTT,CASSQRTLTGTDEKLFF
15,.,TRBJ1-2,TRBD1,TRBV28,TGTGCCAGCAGTCCTCCGGACAGGGTGCTAAGCGGCTACACCTTC,CASSPPDRVLSGYTF
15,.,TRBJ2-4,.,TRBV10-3,TGTGCCATCAGTGATCCTAGCCTAGCCAAAAACATTCAGTACTTC,CAISDPSLAKNIQYF
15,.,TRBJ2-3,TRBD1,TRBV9,TGTGCCAGCAGCGGGTACGGGACAGGCACAGATACGCAGTATTTT,CASSGYGTGTDTQYF
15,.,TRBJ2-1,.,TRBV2,TGTGCCAGCAACAGCCCGGGATTTTCGGCCCATGAGCAGTTCTTC,CASNSPGFSAHEQFF
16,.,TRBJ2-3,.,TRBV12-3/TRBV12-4,TGTGCCAGCAGTCCCCTATCTAGCAGTGGCACAGATACGCAGTATTTT,CASSPLSSSGTDTQYF
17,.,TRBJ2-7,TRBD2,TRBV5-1,TGCGCCAGCAACACCGGACTAGCGGGAGCCAGGGCCTACGAGCAGTACTTC,CASNTGLAGARAYEQYF
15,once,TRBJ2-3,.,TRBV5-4,TGTGCCAGCAGTTTGGGGGCCGCAGGCACAGATACGCAGTATTTT,CASSLGAAGTDTQYF